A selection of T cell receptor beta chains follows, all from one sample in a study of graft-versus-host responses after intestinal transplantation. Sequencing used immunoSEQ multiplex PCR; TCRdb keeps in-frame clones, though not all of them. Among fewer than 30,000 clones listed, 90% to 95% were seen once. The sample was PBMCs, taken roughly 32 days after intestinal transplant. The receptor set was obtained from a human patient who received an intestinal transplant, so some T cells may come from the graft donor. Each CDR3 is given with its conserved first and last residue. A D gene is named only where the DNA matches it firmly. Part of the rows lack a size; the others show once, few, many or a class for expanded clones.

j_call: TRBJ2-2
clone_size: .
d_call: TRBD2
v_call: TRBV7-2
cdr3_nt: TGTGCCAGCAGCTTATCTTTAGCGGGAGGGTTAAACACCGGGGAGCTGTTTTTT
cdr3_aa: CASSLSLAGGLNTGELFF

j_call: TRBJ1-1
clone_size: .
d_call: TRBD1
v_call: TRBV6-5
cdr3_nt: TGTGCCAGCAGTTACCGGGACAGCTACACTGAAGCTTTCTTT
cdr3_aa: CASSYRDSYTEAFF

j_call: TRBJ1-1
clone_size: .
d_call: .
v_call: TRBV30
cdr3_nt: TGTGCCTGGAGTGAGGGCCCGGGAACTGAAGCTTTCTTT
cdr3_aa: CAWSEGPGTEAFF

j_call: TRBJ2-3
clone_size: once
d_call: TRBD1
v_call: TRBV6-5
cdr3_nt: TGTGCCAGCAGTTACTACCGGGACAGGGACACAGATACGCAGTATTTT
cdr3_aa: CASSYYRDRDTDTQYF

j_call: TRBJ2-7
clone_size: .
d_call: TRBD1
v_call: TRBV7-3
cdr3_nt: TGTGCCAGCAGCTTTTCAGGGGGCTACGAGCAGTACTTC
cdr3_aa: CASSFSGGYEQYF

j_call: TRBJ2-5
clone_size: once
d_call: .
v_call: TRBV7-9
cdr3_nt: TGTGCCAGCAGCTTAGGACAGGCCCGAGAGGCCCAGTACTTC
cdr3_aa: CASSLGQAREAQYF

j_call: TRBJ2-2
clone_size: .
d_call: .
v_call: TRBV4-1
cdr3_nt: TGCGCCAGCAGCTTCAGGGGCGTCACCGGGGAGCTGTTTTTT
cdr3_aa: CASSFRGVTGELFF

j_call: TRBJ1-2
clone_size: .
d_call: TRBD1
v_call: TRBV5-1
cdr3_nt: TGCGCCAGCAGCTTGCTGAACAGGGGAATTGGCTACACCTTC
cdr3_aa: CASSLLNRGIGYTF

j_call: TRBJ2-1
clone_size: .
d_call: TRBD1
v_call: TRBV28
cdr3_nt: TGTGCCAGCAGCCAACCCCGGACAGGGGCCAATGAGCAGTTCTTC
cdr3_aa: CASSQPRTGANEQFF

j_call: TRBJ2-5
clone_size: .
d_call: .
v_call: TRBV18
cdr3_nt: TGTGCCAGCTCACCAACTGGGTTGGAGACCCAGTACTTC
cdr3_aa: CASSPTGLETQYF

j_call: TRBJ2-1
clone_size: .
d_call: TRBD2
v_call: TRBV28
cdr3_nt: TGTGCCACGGTGGGGAGGGCCATGTGGAATGAGCAGTTCTTC
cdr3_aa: CATVGRAMWNEQFF

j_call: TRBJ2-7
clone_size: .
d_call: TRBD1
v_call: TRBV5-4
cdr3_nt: TGTGCCACGAAGACAGGGGGAACGGGGGAGCAGTACTTC
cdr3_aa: CATKTGGTGEQYF

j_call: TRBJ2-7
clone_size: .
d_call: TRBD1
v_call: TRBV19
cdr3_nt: TGTGCCAGTAGTAAACAGGGGACCTACGAGCAGTACTTC
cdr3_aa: CASSKQGTYEQYF

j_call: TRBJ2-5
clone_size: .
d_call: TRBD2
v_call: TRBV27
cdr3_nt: TGTGCCAGCAGTAGGGACCGGTGGGAGGGCCGAGAGACCCAGTACTTC
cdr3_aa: CASSRDRWEGRETQYF

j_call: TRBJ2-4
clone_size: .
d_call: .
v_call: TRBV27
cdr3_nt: TGTGCCAGCAGTTTCACCGGGACCGCAAACATTCAGTACTTC
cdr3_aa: CASSFTGTANIQYF

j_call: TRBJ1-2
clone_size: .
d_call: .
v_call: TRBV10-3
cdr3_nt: TGTGCCATCAAGGGATCAGGGTTTTTCTATGGCTACACCTTC
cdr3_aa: CAIKGSGFFYGYTF

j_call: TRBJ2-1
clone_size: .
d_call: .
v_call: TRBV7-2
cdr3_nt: TGTGCCAGCAGCTCCGTTGCTACCAATGAGCAGTTCTTC
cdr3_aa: CASSSVATNEQFF

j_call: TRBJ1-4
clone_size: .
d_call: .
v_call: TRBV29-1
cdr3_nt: TGCAGCGTTGCTCAGGGGTTCTCTAATGAAAAACTGTTTTTT
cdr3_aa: CSVAQGFSNEKLFF

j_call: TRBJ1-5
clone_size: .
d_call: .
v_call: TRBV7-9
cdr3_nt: TGTGCCAGCAGCTTCGGGGATCAGCCCCAGCATTTT
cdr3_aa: CASSFGDQPQHF

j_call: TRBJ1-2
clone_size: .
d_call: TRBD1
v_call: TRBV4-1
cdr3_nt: TGCGCCAGCAGCCAAGGACAGGGACCCTATGGCTACACCTTC
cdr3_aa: CASSQGQGPYGYTF

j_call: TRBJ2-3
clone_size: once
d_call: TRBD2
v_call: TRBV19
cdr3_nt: TGTGCCAGTAGTATATCACGCAGCGGGATAGTGGCAGATACGCAGTATTTT
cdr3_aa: CASSISRSGIVADTQYF

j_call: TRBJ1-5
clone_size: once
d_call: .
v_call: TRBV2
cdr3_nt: TGTGCCAGCATACCGGGACTCAATAGCAATCAGCCCCAGCATTTT
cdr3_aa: CASIPGLNSNQPQHF

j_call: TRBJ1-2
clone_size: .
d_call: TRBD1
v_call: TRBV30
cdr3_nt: TGTGCCTGGACCGGACAGGGGGCCGGCTACACCTTC
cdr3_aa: CAWTGQGAGYTF

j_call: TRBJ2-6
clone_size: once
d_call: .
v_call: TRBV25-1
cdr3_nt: TGTGCCAGCAGCCCTTCTGGGGCCAACGTCCTGACTTTC
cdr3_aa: CASSPSGANVLTF

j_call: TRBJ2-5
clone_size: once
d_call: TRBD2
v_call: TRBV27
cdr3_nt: TGTGCCAGCAGTTTCCTAGCGGGGGAGAACCAAGAGACCCAGTACTTC
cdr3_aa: CASSFLAGENQETQYF

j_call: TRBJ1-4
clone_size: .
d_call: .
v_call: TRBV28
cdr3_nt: TGTGCCAGCAGTCCCCACTCTCCTACAGAGAATGAAAAACTGTTTTTT
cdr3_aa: CASSPHSPTENEKLFF

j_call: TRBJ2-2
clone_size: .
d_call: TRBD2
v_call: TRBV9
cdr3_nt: TGTGCCAGCAGCGTAGACCTTAGCGGGCTGAACACCGGGGAGCTGTTTTTT
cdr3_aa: CASSVDLSGLNTGELFF

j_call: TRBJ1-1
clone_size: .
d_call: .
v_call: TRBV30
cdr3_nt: TGTGCCTGGACTCCGGATTCGGACACTGAAGCTTTCTTT
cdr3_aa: CAWTPDSDTEAFF

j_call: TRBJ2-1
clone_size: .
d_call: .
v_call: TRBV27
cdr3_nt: TGTGCCAGCAGTTTTGGGAGCTCCTACAATGAGCAGTTCTTC
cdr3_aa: CASSFGSSYNEQFF

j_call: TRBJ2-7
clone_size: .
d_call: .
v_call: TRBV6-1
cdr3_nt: TGTGCCAGCAGTGAAGGGCCAGGCAATAGCCTAAGGGACGAGCAGTACTTC
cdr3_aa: CASSEGPGNSLRDEQYF

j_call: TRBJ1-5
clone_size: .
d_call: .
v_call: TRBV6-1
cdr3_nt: TGTGCCAGCGGGCCGGGGAGGAAGCCCCAGCATTTT
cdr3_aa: CASGPGRKPQHF

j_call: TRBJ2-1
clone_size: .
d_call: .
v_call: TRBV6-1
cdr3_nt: TGTGCCAGCAGTTATGTTGGAGGGAACAATGAGCAGTTCTTC
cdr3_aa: CASSYVGGNNEQFF

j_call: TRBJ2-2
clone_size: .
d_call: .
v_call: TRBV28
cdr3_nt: TGTGCCAGCAGTTCGGTATACCGAGCTAAGGACACCGGGGAGCTGTTTTTT
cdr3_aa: CASSSVYRAKDTGELFF

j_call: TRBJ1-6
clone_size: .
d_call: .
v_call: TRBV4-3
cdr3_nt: TGCGCCAGCAGCCAGTCTACAGGGCTGGGGTCACCCCTCCACTTT
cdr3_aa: CASSQSTGLGSPLHF